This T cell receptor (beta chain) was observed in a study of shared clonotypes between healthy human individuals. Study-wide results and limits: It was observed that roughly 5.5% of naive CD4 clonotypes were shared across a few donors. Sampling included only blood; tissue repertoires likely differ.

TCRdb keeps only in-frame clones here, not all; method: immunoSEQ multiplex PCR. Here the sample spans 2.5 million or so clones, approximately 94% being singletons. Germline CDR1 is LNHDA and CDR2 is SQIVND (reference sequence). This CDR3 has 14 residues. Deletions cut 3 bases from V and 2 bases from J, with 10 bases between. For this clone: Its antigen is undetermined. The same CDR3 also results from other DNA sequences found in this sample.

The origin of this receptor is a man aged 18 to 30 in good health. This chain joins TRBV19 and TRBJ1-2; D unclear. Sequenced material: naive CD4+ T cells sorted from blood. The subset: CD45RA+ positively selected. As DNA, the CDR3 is TGTGCCAGTAGTATTGAGGGCAGCAACTATGGCTACACCTTC. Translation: CASSIEGSNYGYTF.